One and the same sample provided the 17 T cell receptor beta chains below, sequenced in a study of blood T cell repertoires in COVID-19. Profiled with immunoSEQ multiplex PCR; TCRdb holds only in-frame clones, not every one. The data hold about 190,000 clones, with around 84% observed a single time. The sample consisted of PBMCs or T cells enriched from blood (not recorded which). Source of these receptors: a woman aged 30 to 39 who had been exposed to COVID-19.

The chain uses TRBV7-2 and TRBJ2-7, with 7 bases matching TRBD2. This CDR3 is 18 amino acids long. Germline V gene sequence: CDR1 SGHTA, CDR2 FQGNSA. V dropped 1 base and J dropped 2; count of bases not matched to a gene: 14. Here the CDR3 DNA reads TGTGCCAGCAGCTTAGGCCTGGCTGCTGTTGGGGGGGCCTACGAGCAGTACTTC. Protein sequence: CASSLGLAAVGGAYEQYF.

This clone came up once. The CDR3 region has the DNA TGTGCCAGCAGCGTAGGGGGAAATGTCACCTTC. Amino acids: CASSVGGNVTF. The J gene is TRBJ1-2, the V gene TRBV7-3; perhaps TRBD1 as D (6 bases). Germline V gives CDR1 SGHTA, CDR2 FQGTGA. V was pared by 5 bases and J by 13 bases, with 14 bases between. The CDR3 loop spans 11 amino acids.

The J gene is TRBJ1-2, the V gene TRBV2, with TRBD1 matching 7 bases. Germline-derived CDR1 and CDR2 are SNHLY and FYNNEI. V shed 6 bases and J 1 base; nucleotides not matched to a gene: 14. The CDR3 spans 17 residues. The CDR3 here is CASRRRPGQLYNYGYTF. For the CDR3, the DNA is TGTGCCAGCAGACGCCGTCCGGGACAGCTTTATAACTATGGCTACACCTTC.

The CDR3 DNA reads TGTGCCAGCAAAGTCACGGGGAATGAGCAGTTCTTC. Protein sequence: CASKVTGNEQFF. This chain joins TRBV12-3 or TRBV12-4 and TRBJ2-1; perhaps TRBD2 as D (5 bases). This CDR3 is built from 12 residues. The V and J ends lost 7 bases and 7 bases respectively, with 11 bases between them.

The J gene is TRBJ2-1, the V gene TRBV29-1; TRBD1 matches 9 bases. Germline values: CDR1 SQVTM, CDR2 ANQGSEA. V lost 3 bases to trimming and J lost 6 bases; unmatched junction nucleotides: 3. This CDR3 comprises 13 residues. The CDR3 bases are TGCAGCGTTGAGGTGACAGGGGGCAATGAGCAGTTCTTC. Protein product: CSVEVTGGNEQFF.

This CDR3 is CASSLGGLAHPGELFF. Here the CDR3 DNA reads TGTGCCAGCAGCTTAGGGGGACTAGCACACCCCGGGGAGCTGTTTTTT. The chain has TRBV7-3 and TRBJ2-2; 9 bases are shared with TRBD2. This CDR3 is built from 16 residues. Germline V gene data show CDR1 as SGHTA and CDR2 as FQGTGA. J was trimmed by 6 bases and V by 2 bases; bases with no gene match: 7.

The genes are TRBV6-1 and TRBJ1-1; 7 bases line up with TRBD1. V lost 2 bases and J lost 8; bases outside the gene matches: 11. Germline V gives CDR1 MNHNS, CDR2 SASEGT. The length of the CDR3 is 15 residues. The CDR3 loop reads CASSESPLRQGEAFF. In DNA form, the CDR3 reads TGTGCCAGCAGTGAAAGTCCCCTTAGACAGGGCGAAGCTTTCTTT.

This clone was counted a few times. This chain links TRBV7-6 with TRBJ2-7, with D perhaps TRBD2 (6 bases). The CDR3 extends over 15 amino acids. Trimming left V 2 bases short and J 7 bases short, with 18 bases between. CDR1 and CDR2 (germline): SGHVS, FNYEAQ. CDR3 in amino acids: CASSLLAYDGGEQYF. The CDR3 DNA sequence: TGTGCCAGCAGCTTACTGGCCTACGACGGGGGAGAGCAGTACTTC. Complete variable domain (other parts from reference TRBV7-6 and TRBJ2-7): GAGVSQSPRYKVTKRGQDVALRCDPISGHVSLYWYRQALGQGPEFLTYFNYEAQQDKSGLPNDRFSAERPEGSISTLTIQRTEQRDSAMYRCASSLLAYDGGEQYFGPGTRLTVT.

The chain recombines TRBV4-1 with TRBJ2-1, with 8 bases aligning to TRBD1. This CDR3 contains 16 residues. Losses at the gene ends were 1 base for V and 7 bases for J; bases not matched to a gene: 9. Germline V lookup: CDR1 MGHRA, CDR2 YSYEKL. This CDR3 reads CASSQGGQGGTNEQFF. CDR3 sequence (DNA): TGCGCCAGCAGCCAAGGAGGACAGGGAGGAACGAATGAGCAGTTCTTC.

J is TRBJ2-7 and V is TRBV9, with 8 bases matching TRBD2. CDR3 length equals 20 residues. V lost 4 bases, J lost 2 bases, and 23 bases stayed unmatched. Germline values: CDR1 SGDLS, CDR2 YYNGEE. The CDR3 region has the DNA TGTGCCAGCAGCCCCTTCCCAATTGGCCTCCTAGCGGGTCCCACCTACGAGCAGTACTTC. Protein: CASSPFPIGLLAGPTYEQYF.

The chain uses TRBV3-1 (or the pseudogene TRBV3-2) and TRBJ1-1; a weak D match, TRBD1 (6 bases). Germline V lookup: CDR1 LGHDT, CDR2 YNNKEL (reference sequence). This CDR3 has 15 amino acids. The V gene lost 1 base and the J gene lost 5 bases, with 14 bases spanning the gap. CDR3 region: CASSQVQMGATEAFF. As DNA, the CDR3 is TGTGCCAGCAGCCAAGTTCAGATGGGGGCGACTGAAGCTTTCTTT.

The chain has TRBV7-8 and TRBJ1-1, with D uncertain. The CDR3 is made up of 15 amino acids. Germline CDR1 reads SGHVS; CDR2 reads FQNEAQ. V dropped 2 bases and J dropped 0 bases, with 10 bases sitting between them. CDR3 nucleotides: TGTGCCAGCAGCTTAACCGACTTCGTGAACACTGAAGCTTTCTTT. It codes for CASSLTDFVNTEAFF.

This sequence joins TRBV7-9 and TRBJ2-7; possible D gene TRBD2, 5 bases. The CDR3 length is 14 residues. V was clipped by 2 bases and J by 3 bases, with 11 bases between them. Germline lookup yields CDR1 SEHNR and CDR2 FQNEAQ (reference sequence). The CDR3 loop is CASSLSREYYEQYF. The CDR3 DNA reads as TGTGCCAGCAGCTTATCTCGGGAATACTACGAGCAGTACTTC.

The chain has TRBV6-5 and TRBJ1-1; D remains ambiguous. The CDR3 sequence is 14 residues long. The V gene lost 0 bases and the J gene lost 5 bases, with 10 bases spanning the gap. Germline values: CDR1 MNHEY, CDR2 SVGAGI. CDR3 residues: CASSYSRGSTEAFF. CDR3 DNA sequence: TGTGCCAGCAGTTACTCCCGGGGTTCGACTGAAGCTTTCTTT.

V and J are TRBV5-1 and TRBJ2-5, with 12 bases aligning to TRBD2. V dropped 4 bases and J dropped 5; count of bases not matched to a gene: 9. CDR1 SGHRS and CDR2 YFSETQ come from the germline V gene. The CDR3 is made up of 16 amino acids. The CDR3, as DNA: TGCGCCAGCAGCCTACAGACTAGCGGGGGTGGTGAGACCCAGTACTTC. Amino acids: CASSLQTSGGGETQYF.

The chain has TRBV10-3 and TRBJ1-2; D possibly corresponds to TRBD1 (6 bases). Germline loops: CDR1 ENHRY, CDR2 SYGVKD. The germline V and J ends were trimmed by 8 bases and 8 bases, with 15 bases remaining between them. CDR3 size: 12 residues. CDR3 sequence reads: CAIGDGGGGYTF. The CDR3, as DNA: TGTGCCATCGGAGATGGGGGCGGGGGCTACACCTTC.

V usage is TRBV3-1 (or the pseudogene TRBV3-2) and J usage is TRBJ2-4, with 8 bases identical to TRBD1. J lost 10 bases, V lost 1 base, and 3 bases had no gene match. The germline CDR1 and CDR2 sequences are LGHDT and YNNKEL (reference sequence). There are 13 residues in the CDR3. The CDR3 sequence: CASSQARGPIQYF. The CDR3 coding sequence is TGTGCCAGCAGCCAAGCCAGGGGGCCTATTCAGTACTTC.